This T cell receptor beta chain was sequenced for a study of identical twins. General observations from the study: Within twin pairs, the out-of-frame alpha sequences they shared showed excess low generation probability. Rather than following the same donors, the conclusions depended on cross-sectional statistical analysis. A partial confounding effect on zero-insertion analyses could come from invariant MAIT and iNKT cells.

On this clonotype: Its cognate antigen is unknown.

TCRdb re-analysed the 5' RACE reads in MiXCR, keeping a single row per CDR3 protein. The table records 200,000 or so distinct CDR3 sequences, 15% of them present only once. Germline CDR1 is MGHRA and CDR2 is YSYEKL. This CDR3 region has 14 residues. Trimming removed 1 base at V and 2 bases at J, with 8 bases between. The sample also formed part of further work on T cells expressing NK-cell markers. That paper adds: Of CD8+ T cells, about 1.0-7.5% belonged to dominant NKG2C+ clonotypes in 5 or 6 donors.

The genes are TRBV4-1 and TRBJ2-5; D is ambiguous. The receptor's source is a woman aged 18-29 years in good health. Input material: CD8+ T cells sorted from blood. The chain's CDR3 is CASSQVGRQETQYF. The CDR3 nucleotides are TGCGCCAGCAGCCAAGTGGGCAGGCAAGAGACCCAGTACTTC.